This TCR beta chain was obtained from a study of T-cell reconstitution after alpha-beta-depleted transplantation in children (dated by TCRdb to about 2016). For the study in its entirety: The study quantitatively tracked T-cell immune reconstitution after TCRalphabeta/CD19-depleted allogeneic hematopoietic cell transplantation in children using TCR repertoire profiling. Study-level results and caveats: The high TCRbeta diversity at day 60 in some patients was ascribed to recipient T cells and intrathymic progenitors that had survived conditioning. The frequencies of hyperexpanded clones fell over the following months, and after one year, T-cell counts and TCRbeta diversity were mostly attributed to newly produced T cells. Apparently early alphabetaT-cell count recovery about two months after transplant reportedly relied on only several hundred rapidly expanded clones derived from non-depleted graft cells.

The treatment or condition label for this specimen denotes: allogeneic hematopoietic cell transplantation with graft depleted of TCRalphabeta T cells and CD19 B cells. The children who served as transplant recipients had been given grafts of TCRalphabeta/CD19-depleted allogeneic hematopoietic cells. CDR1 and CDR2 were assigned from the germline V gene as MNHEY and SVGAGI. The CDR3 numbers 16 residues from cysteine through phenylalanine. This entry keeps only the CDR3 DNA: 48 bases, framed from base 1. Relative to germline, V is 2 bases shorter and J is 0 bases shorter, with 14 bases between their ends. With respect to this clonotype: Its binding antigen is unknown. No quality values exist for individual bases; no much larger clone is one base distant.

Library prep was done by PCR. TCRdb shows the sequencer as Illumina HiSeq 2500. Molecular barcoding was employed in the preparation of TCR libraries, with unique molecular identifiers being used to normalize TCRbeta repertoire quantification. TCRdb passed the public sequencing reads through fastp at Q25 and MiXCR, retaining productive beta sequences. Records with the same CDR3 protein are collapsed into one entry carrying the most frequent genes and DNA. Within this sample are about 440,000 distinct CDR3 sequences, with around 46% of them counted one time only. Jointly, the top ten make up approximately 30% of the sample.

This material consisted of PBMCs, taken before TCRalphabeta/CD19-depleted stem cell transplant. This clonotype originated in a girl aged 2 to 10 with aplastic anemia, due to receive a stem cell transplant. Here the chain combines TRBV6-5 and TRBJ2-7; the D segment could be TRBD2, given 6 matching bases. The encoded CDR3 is CASSYLGGMGSYEQYF. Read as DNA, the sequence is TGTGCCAGCAGTTACCTCGGGGGAATGGGCTCCTACGAGCAGTACTTC.